The clone carrying this T cell receptor beta chain was seen a few times. No antigen is known for it. The sample originates from a study of identical twins. Each cDNA held unique molecular identifiers, and template switching gave it a universal primer site. TCRdb independently ran MiXCR on the 5' RACE reads; one entry per CDR3 protein. The data show 1.5 million to 2 million distinct CDR3 sequences, with less than 35% seen just once and more than 0.25% held by the top ten. Germline CDR1 MNHEY, CDR2 SMNVEV (reference sequence). This CDR3 spans 17 amino acids. The ends lost 1 base at V and 4 bases at J; junction bases unmatched: 10. Study-level results: Cord blood's abundant beta clonotypes had fewer insertions, unlike memory repertoires.

The sequence was obtained from a newborn girl in good health. Sequenced input: cord blood. The chain links TRBV27 to TRBJ2-1, with 7 nucleotides matching TRBD1. The CDR3 sequence is CASSLFPTGKVYNEQFF. For the CDR3, the DNA is TGTGCCAGCAGTTTATTCCCGACAGGGAAGGTATACAATGAGCAGTTCTTC.